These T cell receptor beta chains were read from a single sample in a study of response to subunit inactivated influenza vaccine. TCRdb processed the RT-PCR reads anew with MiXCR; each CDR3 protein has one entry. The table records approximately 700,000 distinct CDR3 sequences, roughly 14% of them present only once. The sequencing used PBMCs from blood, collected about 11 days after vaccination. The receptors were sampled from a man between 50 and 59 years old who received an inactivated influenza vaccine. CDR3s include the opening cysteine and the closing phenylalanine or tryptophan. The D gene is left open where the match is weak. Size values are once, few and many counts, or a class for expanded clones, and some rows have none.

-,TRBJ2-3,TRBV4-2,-,CASSQDILRGRTDTQYF,TGTGCCAGCAGCCAAGATATATTGCGGGGCCGCACAGATACGCAGTATTTT
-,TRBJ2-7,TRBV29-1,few,CSVRRKQGTEQYF,TGCAGCGTTAGAAGAAAACAAGGAACCGAGCAGTACTTC
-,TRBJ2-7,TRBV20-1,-,CSAPDRRGGAFYEQYF,TGCAGTGCTCCTGATAGAAGGGGGGGGGCCTTTTACGAGCAGTACTTC
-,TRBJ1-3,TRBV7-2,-,CASSLSIAGNTIYF,TGTGCCAGCAGCTTATCCATCGCTGGAAACACCATATATTTT
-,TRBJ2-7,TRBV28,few,CASEGSYEQYF,TGTGCCAGCGAGGGTTCCTACGAGCAGTACTTC
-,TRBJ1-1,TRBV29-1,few,CSVRGRVNTEAFF,TGCAGCGTTCGGGGCCGAGTCAACACTGAAGCTTTCTTT
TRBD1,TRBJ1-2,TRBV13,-,CASSTGQGTGISRYGYTF,TGTGCCAGCAGCACCGGACAGGGGACGGGAATTAGTAGATATGGCTACACCTTC
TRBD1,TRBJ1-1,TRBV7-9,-,CASSFTDRGGTEAFF,TGTGCCAGCAGCTTCACGGACAGGGGAGGGACTGAAGCTTTCTTT
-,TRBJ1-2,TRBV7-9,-,CASTATGSNYGYTF,TGTGCCAGCACCGCGACAGGTTCCAACTATGGCTACACCTTC
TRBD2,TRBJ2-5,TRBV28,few,CASSFVGGGKTQYF,TGTGCCAGCAGTTTCGTGGGCGGGGGGAAGACCCAGTACTTC
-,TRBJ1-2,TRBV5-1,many,CASSLSWGSAYGYTF,TGCGCCAGCAGCTTGAGTTGGGGGTCAGCTTATGGCTACACCTTC
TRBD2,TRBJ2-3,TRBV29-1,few,CSVATTSGNTDTQYF,TGCAGCGTTGCCACCACTAGCGGCAACACAGATACGCAGTATTTT
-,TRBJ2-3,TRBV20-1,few,CRAGVFGDTQYF,TGCAGGGCCGGGGTGTTTGGAGATACGCAGTATTTT
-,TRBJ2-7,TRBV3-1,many,CASSQDYYEQYF,TGTGCCAGCAGCCAGGACTATTACGAGCAGTACTTC
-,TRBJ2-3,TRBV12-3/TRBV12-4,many,CASSFTDRTGTQYF,TGTGCCAGCAGTTTCACCGACAGGACCGGTACGCAGTATTTT
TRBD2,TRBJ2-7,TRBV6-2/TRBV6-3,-,CASSYRLAGVKYEQYF,TGTGCCAGCAGTTATCGTCTAGCGGGAGTAAAGTACGAGCAGTACTTC
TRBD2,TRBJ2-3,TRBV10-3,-,CAISVMLTSGVRADTQYF,TGTGCCATCAGTGTAATGCTAACTAGCGGGGTAAGGGCAGATACGCAGTATTTT
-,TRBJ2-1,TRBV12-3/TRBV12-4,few,CASSLAGGGWNEQFF,TGTGCCAGCAGTTTGGCGGGTGGGGGTTGGAATGAGCAGTTCTTC
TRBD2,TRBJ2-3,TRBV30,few,CAWSVQREDATQYF,TGTGCCTGGAGTGTCCAGCGGGAGGACGCAACGCAGTATTTT
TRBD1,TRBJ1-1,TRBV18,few,CASSTQGANTEAFF,TGTGCCAGCTCAACACAGGGGGCGAACACTGAAGCTTTCTTT
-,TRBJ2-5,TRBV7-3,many,CASSLVKEETQYF,TGTGCCAGCAGCTTGGTTAAGGAAGAGACCCAGTACTTC
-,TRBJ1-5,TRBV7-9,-,CASSSGLAQGQPQHF,TGTGCCAGCAGCTCGGGCCTCGCCCAGGGACAGCCCCAGCATTTT
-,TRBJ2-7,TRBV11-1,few,CASSKEALSYEQYF,TGTGCCAGCAGTAAAGAGGCCCTCTCCTACGAGCAGTACTTC
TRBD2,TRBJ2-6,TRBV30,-,CAWTSGAVGANVLTF,TGTGCCTGGACTAGCGGGGCGGTAGGAGCCAACGTCCTGACTTTC
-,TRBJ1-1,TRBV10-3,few,CAISGATANTEAFF,TGTGCCATCTCGGGGGCTACCGCGAACACTGAAGCTTTCTTT
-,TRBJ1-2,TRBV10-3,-,CAISDGGNYGYTF,TGTGCCATCAGTGACGGGGGGAACTATGGCTACACCTTC
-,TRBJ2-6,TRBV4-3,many,CASSQETGRSFSGANVLTF,TGCGCCAGCAGCCAAGAGACGGGGCGGAGTTTCTCTGGGGCCAACGTCCTGACTTTC
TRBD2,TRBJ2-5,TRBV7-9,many,CASSSPEPGRGTQYF,TGTGCCAGCAGCTCCCCGGAGCCAGGGAGGGGGACCCAGTACTTC
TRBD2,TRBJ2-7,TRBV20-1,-,CSARSSGSFSYEQYF,TGCAGTGCTAGATCGAGCGGGAGTTTCTCCTACGAGCAGTACTTC
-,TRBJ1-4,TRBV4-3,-,CASSQGLSNEKLFF,TGCGCCAGCAGCCAGGGGCTTAGTAATGAAAAACTGTTTTTT
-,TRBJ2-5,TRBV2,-,CASSVRQEETQYF,TGTGCCAGCAGTGTTCGGCAGGAAGAGACCCAGTACTTC
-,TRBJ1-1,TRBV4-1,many,CASSRGGLEAFF,TGCGCCAGCAGCCGCGGCGGTCTTGAAGCTTTCTTT